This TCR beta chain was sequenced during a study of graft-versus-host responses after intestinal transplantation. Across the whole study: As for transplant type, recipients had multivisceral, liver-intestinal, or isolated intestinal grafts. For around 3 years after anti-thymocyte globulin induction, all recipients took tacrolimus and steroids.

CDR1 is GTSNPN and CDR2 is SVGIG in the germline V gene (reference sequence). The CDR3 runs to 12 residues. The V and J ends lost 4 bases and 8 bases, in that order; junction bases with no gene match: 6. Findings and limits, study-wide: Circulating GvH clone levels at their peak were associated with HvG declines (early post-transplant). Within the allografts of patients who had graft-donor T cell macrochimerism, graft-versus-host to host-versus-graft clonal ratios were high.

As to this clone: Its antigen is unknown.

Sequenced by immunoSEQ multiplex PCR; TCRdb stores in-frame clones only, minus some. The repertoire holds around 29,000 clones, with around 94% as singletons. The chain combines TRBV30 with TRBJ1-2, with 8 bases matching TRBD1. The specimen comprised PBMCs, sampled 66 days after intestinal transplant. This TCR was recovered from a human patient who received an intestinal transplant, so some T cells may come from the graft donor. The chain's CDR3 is CAWNQGANGYTF. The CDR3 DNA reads TGTGCCTGGAACCAGGGGGCAAACGGCTACACCTTC.